The 22 T cell receptor beta chains reported below all come from one sample, sequenced in a study of blood T cell repertoires in COVID-19. The assay was immunoSEQ multiplex PCR, and TCRdb's table has in-frame clones only and misses some. The data contain roughly 120,000 clones, roughly nine tenths of them seen just once; the ten biggest clones take up about 8%. The sequencing sample was made of peripheral blood. The source of these receptors is a man aged 70 or older who had recovered from COVID-19.

This chain connects TRBV7-2 to TRBJ2-1, with TRBD1 matching over 10 bases. Per germline, CDR1 SGHTA and CDR2 FQGNSA. V was clipped by 5 bases and J by 8 bases; unmatched bases: 9. This CDR3 is 15 amino acids long. The CDR3 DNA sequence: TGTGCCAGCAGCGTTAGGACAGGGGGTTTCGATGAGCAGTTCTTC. Encoded protein: CASSVRTGGFDEQFF. The full variable domain, in which reference TRBV7-2 and TRBJ2-1 provide the parts outside the CDR3, is GAGVSQSPSNKVTEKGKDVELRCDPISGHTALYWYRQSLGQGLEFLIYFQGNSAPDKSGLPSDRFSAERTGGSVSTLTIQRTQQEDSAVYLCASSVRTGGFDEQFFGPGTRLTVL.

J is TRBJ2-1 and V is TRBV14; D remains unclear. The CDR3 has 13 residues. V was shortened by 4 bases and J by 9 bases, with 13 bases between the two germline ends. The germline gives CDR1 SGHDN, CDR2 FVKESK. CDR3 DNA: TGTGCCAGCAGCCGTCTGGTCTTCAGTGAGCAGTTCTTC. It is translated as CASSRLVFSEQFF.

The chain carries TRBV28 and TRBJ1-1; D unresolved. Per germline, CDR1 MDHEN and CDR2 SYDVKM. Trimming pared 5 bases from V and 7 bases from J, leaving 17 bases between. The CDR3 spans 14 residues. Here the CDR3 reads CASSTPSAVVEAFF. In DNA form, the CDR3 reads TGTGCCAGCAGTACACCTTCAGCGGTTGTTGAAGCTTTCTTT.

The chain combines TRBV5-1 with TRBJ2-7, with 9 bases matching TRBD2. Germline CDR1 SGHRS, CDR2 YFSETQ. V dropped 0 bases and J dropped 2; count of bases not matched to a gene: 3. CDR3 length equals 15 residues. CDR3 sequence reads: CASSLVAGAPYEQYF. The CDR3 DNA follows: TGCGCCAGCAGCTTGGTAGCGGGGGCTCCCTACGAGCAGTACTTC.

By share, this clone ranks as medium-sized (0.01 to 0.1%). The V call is TRBV9, the J call TRBJ1-4; the D is unclear. V was clipped by 3 bases and J by 4 bases, with 13 bases between them. CDR3 length equals 15 residues. Germline V CDR1 and CDR2: SGDLS, YYNGEE. The CDR3 reads CASSAQATSNEKLFF. In nucleotides, the CDR3 is TGTGCCAGCAGCGCGCAGGCAACCAGTAATGAAAAACTGTTTTTT.

The rearrangement joins TRBV18 to TRBJ2-1; D is ambiguous. V lost 8 bases to trimming and J lost 6 bases, with 17 bases between them. Per germline, CDR1 KGHSH and CDR2 LQKENI. CDR3 length: 14 residues. The CDR3: CASTLSHTVNEQFF. CDR3 bases: TGTGCCAGCACGCTGTCACATACCGTCAATGAGCAGTTCTTC.

This chain links TRBV29-1 with TRBJ1-1; 7 bases are a match to TRBD1. Germline V gene sequence: CDR1 SQVTM, CDR2 ANQGSEA. This CDR3 has 13 residues. The V and J ends lost 4 bases and 5 bases, in that order; junction bases with no gene match: 7. This CDR3 is CSVGDRLGTEAFF. CDR3 in DNA: TGCAGCGTTGGGGACAGATTAGGAACTGAAGCTTTCTTT.

V gene TRBV7-9 combines with J gene TRBJ1-2; perhaps TRBD1 as D (6 bases). Trimming stripped 1 base from V and 8 bases from J, with 17 bases between. This CDR3 has 15 residues. Germline lookup yields CDR1 SEHNR and CDR2 FQNEAQ (reference sequence). This chain's CDR3 is CASSLEAGALAGYTF. CDR3 bases: TGTGCCAGCAGCTTAGAGGCGGGGGCGTTGGCCGGCTACACCTTC. The variable domain in full, completed from reference TRBV7-9 and TRBJ1-2, reads DTGVSQNPRHKITKRGQNVTFRCDPISEHNRLYWYRQTLGQGPEFLTYFQNEAQLEKSRLLSDRFSAERPKGSFSTLEIQRTEQGDSAMYLCASSLEAGALAGYTFGSGTRLTVV.

The genes are TRBV28 and TRBJ2-4; a weak D match, TRBD2 (5 bases). The CDR3 runs to 12 residues. From germline, CDR1 is MDHEN and CDR2 SYDVKM. Trimming pared 2 bases from V and 7 bases from J, leaving 6 bases between. The CDR3 DNA reads TGTGCCAGCAGTTTAGGGGAGAACATTCAGTACTTC. Encoded protein: CASSLGENIQYF.

The rearrangement uses TRBV28 and TRBJ2-1; 10 bases line up with TRBD2. This CDR3 has 17 residues. V shed 5 bases, J shed 2 bases, and the junction held 9 bases outside the gene matches. The germline V gene encodes CDR1 MDHEN and CDR2 SYDVKM. The CDR3 spells CASSHRRTSGTYNEQFF. As DNA, the CDR3 is TGTGCCAGCAGTCATAGGAGGACTAGCGGAACCTACAATGAGCAGTTCTTC.

J is TRBJ2-2 and V is TRBV27; no clear D. In germline, CDR1 is MNHEY, CDR2 SMNVEV (reference sequence). Trimming stripped 5 bases from V and 1 base from J, with 11 bases between. The CDR3 loop spans 15 amino acids. CDR3 coding DNA: TGTGCCAGCAGTCAGACTCGGATGAACACCGGGGAGCTGTTTTTT. Protein sequence: CASSQTRMNTGELFF.

This clone was recorded only once. J is TRBJ1-1 and V is TRBV4-1; TRBD1 matches at 8 bases. J gave up 4 bases and V 6 bases, and 7 bases lay outside the gene matches. The CDR3 extends over 14 amino acids. In germline, CDR1 is MGHRA, CDR2 YSYEKL. CDR3 sequence (DNA): TGCGCCAGCAGACCAACAGGGGGGCCCACTGAAGCTTTCTTT. This encodes CASRPTGGPTEAFF.

This clone appeared a single time. This CDR3 reads CAWRQGSTDTQYF. The CDR3 DNA reads TGTGCCTGGAGGCAGGGGAGCACAGATACGCAGTATTTT. The chain joins TRBV30 to TRBJ2-3, with TRBD1 as a possible D gene (6 bases). This CDR3 has 13 amino acids. Germline CDR1 is GTSNPN and CDR2 is SVGIG (reference sequence). V was trimmed by 3 bases and J by 0 bases, leaving 7 bases between them.

The chain is built from TRBV7-9 and TRBJ1-6, with D uncertain. The V gene's germline CDR1 is SEHNR and CDR2 FQNEAQ (reference sequence). This CDR3 region has 14 residues. V gave up 3 bases and J gave up 7 bases, with 10 bases separating them. The chain's CDR3 is CASSLVSGNSPLHF. In DNA, the CDR3 is TGTGCCAGCAGCTTGGTCAGCGGGAATTCACCCCTCCACTTT.

This sequence joins TRBV4-1 and TRBJ1-4, with D uncertain. In germline, CDR1 is MGHRA, CDR2 YSYEKL. V dropped 1 base and J dropped 7 bases, with 22 bases sitting between them. The CDR3 extends over 18 amino acids. In DNA form, the CDR3 reads TGCGCCAGCAGCCAAGGCAGCGGCGGGGTGGGGAAACCTGAAAAACTGTTTTTT. Its protein product is CASSQGSGGVGKPEKLFF.

The rearrangement links TRBV12-3 or TRBV12-4 to TRBJ1-5; D remains ambiguous. The CDR3 runs 13 residues. V was shortened by 3 bases and J by 5 bases, with 8 bases between the two germline ends. The DNA for the CDR3 is TGTGCCAGCAGTTTGACACCTTATCAGCCCCAGCATTTT. Translating it yields CASSLTPYQPQHF.

V is TRBV6-4 and J is TRBJ1-1, with unresolved D. There are 13 residues in the CDR3. Germline-derived CDR1 and CDR2 are MRHNA and SNTAGT. V lost 4 bases to trimming and J lost 3 bases, with 9 bases between them. The CDR3 here is CASSGEVYTEAFF. The CDR3 DNA is TGTGCCAGCAGTGGGGAGGTGTACACTGAAGCTTTCTTT.

Comment on this clone: At one of its ends the junction is not consistent with the germline gene, which may arise from a read error. This sequence joins TRBV28 and TRBJ2-7; TRBD1 might be the D (5 bases). The CDR3 is made up of 12 amino acids. Looked up from germline, CDR1 is MDHEN and CDR2 is SYDVKM. The CDR3 DNA is TGTGCCAGCAGTTCCCAGGCAGGGCAGGAAAACTTC. Its protein product is CASSSQAGQENF.

CDR3 amino acids: CASAVVYADYGYTF. CDR3 in DNA: TGTGCCAGTGCTGTCGTATACGCGGACTATGGCTACACCTTC. The chain uses TRBV19 and TRBJ1-2; D is ambiguous. The CDR3 is 14 residues long. Trimming removed 8 bases at V and 3 bases at J, with 16 bases between. Germline values: CDR1 LNHDA, CDR2 SQIVND (reference sequence).

The genes are TRBV11-2 and TRBJ2-5; 7 nucleotides match TRBD2. J lost 4 bases, V lost 0 bases, and 5 bases had no gene match. Germline loops: CDR1 SGHAT, CDR2 FQNNGV. CDR3 length: 15 amino acids. CDR3 DNA: TGTGCCAGCAGCTTAGAGGGAGGGCTGCGAGAGACCCAGTACTTC. As protein: CASSLEGGLRETQYF.

This chain uses TRBV24-1 with TRBJ2-1; a weak D match, TRBD2 (5 bases). Trimming shortened V by 2 bases and J by 0 bases, and 10 bases separated the two germline ends. CDR3 size: 16 residues. The germline gives CDR1 KGHDR, CDR2 SFDVKD. The chain's CDR3 is CATSDSGVLSYNEQFF. CDR3 bases: TGTGCCACCAGTGATTCCGGGGTCCTCTCCTACAATGAGCAGTTCTTC.

This clone was counted once. The chain has TRBV7-9 and TRBJ1-2, with D possibly TRBD1 on 6 matching bases. The V end was cut by 6 bases, the J end by 8 bases, with 16 bases between. Germline V lookup: CDR1 SEHNR, CDR2 FQNEAQ (reference sequence). This CDR3 has 13 residues. The CDR3 DNA sequence: TGTGCCAGCAGGCTCGGGGGGCTAGAAGGCTACACCTTC. Protein: CASRLGGLEGYTF.